This TCR beta chain was captured by sequencing in a study of T cell responses to AZD1222 COVID-19 vaccine. The table came from immunoSEQ multiplex PCR; TCRdb's copy has only in-frame clones and leaves some out. The data contain tens of thousands of clones, 84% of them seen just once; the ten biggest clones take up 7.3%. A remark on this clone: No antigen is known for it.

With V trimmed by 4 bases and J by 5 bases, 9 bases remained unmatched. Germline-derived CDR1 and CDR2 are SGDLS and YYNGEE. This CDR3 is 14 amino acids long. Overall study findings and caveats: At baseline, seropositivity was found in only a handful of AZD1222 recipients. Spike-wide vaccine-associated CD4 TCRs dominated at 160-218 and 743-854. The sample set comprised mostly white British donors with more females, and clonal diversity was possibly underestimated.

Sequenced here: peripheral blood, sampled on day 0 of AZD1222 vaccination. This chain links TRBV9 with TRBJ2-7; 7 bases align to TRBD1. The clonotype was recovered from an adult in good health. Here the CDR3 reads CASSLSLTGHEQYF. In DNA form, the CDR3 reads TGTGCCAGCAGCCTCTCGTTGACAGGGCACGAGCAGTACTTC. Supplemented by reference TRBV9 and TRBJ2-7, the full variable domain reads DSGVTQTPKHLITATGQRVTLRCSPRSGDLSVYWYQQSLDQGLQFLIQYYNGEERAKGNILERFSAQQFPDLHSELNLSSLELGDSALYFCASSLSLTGHEQYFGPGTRLTVT.